Following are 8 T cell receptor beta chains from one sample sequenced in a study of T-cell memory formation after mild COVID-19. TCRdb itself ran the 5' RACE reads through MiXCR, one entry per CDR3 protein. The sample lists about 280,000 distinct CDR3 sequences; approximately 8.4% were seen once. The sequenced sample was PBMCs or a T cell subset sorted from them (not recorded which). Source of these receptors: a man between 18 and 35 years old who had mild COVID-19 (a few samples of this study predate the infection). Cell type and time point are not known.

J is TRBJ1-1 and V is TRBV29-1, with a tentative D call TRBD1 (5 bases). Germline V gene lookup returns CDR1 SQVTM and CDR2 ANQGSEA. The V end was cut by 6 bases, the J end by 5 bases, with 13 bases between. The CDR3 has 12 residues. The CDR3: CSVAPGHTEAFF. The CDR3 DNA reads as TGCAGCGTGGCCCCAGGACATACTGAAGCTTTCTTT.

A few counts support this clonotype. This rearrangement joins TRBV6-2 or TRBV6-3 to TRBJ2-4; 9 bases match TRBD1. V lost 2 bases and J lost 1; bases outside the gene matches: 0. The CDR3 is 15 residues long. The germline CDR1 and CDR2 sequences are MNHEY and SVGEGT. CDR3 in amino acids: CASSYGTGAKNIQYF. CDR3 DNA: TGTGCCAGCAGTTACGGGACAGGGGCCAAAAACATTCAGTACTTC.

This chain uses TRBV20-1 with TRBJ2-4; 10 bases agree with TRBD2. CDR1 DFQATT and CDR2 SNEGSKA come from the germline V gene (reference sequence). V gave up 6 bases and J gave up 12 bases; unmatched junction bases: 11. This CDR3 contains 13 residues. CDR3 in amino acids: CSADTGLARTQYF. The CDR3 nucleotides are TGCAGTGCCGATACGGGACTAGCGAGGACTCAGTACTTC.

This clonotype was found a few times. The chain has TRBV5-1 and TRBJ1-5; no clear D. The CDR3 runs to 15 residues. Trimming removed 2 bases at V and 3 bases at J, with 12 bases between. From germline, CDR1 is SGHRS and CDR2 YFSETQ. The CDR3 region has the DNA TGCGCCAGCAGCTTCCTCGGGGAGCCCAATCAGCCCCAGCATTTT. Protein sequence: CASSFLGEPNQPQHF.

This clonotype was seen ten or more times. The chain recombines TRBV12-3 or TRBV12-4 with TRBJ2-1; 9 bases are shared with TRBD1. V shed 6 bases, J shed 7 bases, and the junction held 4 bases outside the gene matches. This CDR3 has 13 residues. The CDR3 sequence is CASRSTGGNEQFF. The CDR3, as DNA: TGTGCCAGCAGATCGACAGGGGGGAATGAGCAGTTCTTC.

The V gene is TRBV7-2, the J gene TRBJ2-3, with 7 positions matching TRBD2. The CDR3 is 11 residues long. CDR1 is SGHTA and CDR2 is FQGNSA in the germline V gene. Unmatched junction bases numbered 7, after V lost 5 bases and J lost 14 bases. The CDR3 here is CASSQGGGAYF. The DNA for the CDR3 is TGTGCCAGCAGCCAGGGCGGGGGTGCGTATTTT.

This clonotype came up a few times. V and J are TRBV20-1 and TRBJ2-7; tentative D call: TRBD1 (6 bases). Germline V CDR1 and CDR2: DFQATT, SNEGSKA (reference sequence). CDR3 length: 12 residues. V lost 5 bases to trimming and J lost 1 base, with 9 bases between them. The CDR3 DNA reads as TGCAGTGCTCAGGACAGTTCCTACGAGCAGTACTTC. Translation: CSAQDSSYEQYF.

In nucleotides, the CDR3 is TGTGCCACCCAAACCGGGGGGACTAACTATGGCTACACCTTC. As protein: CATQTGGTNYGYTF. The rearrangement links TRBV6-1 to TRBJ1-2, with D perhaps matching TRBD1 (5 bases). This CDR3 has 14 residues. The V gene lost 10 bases and the J gene lost 0 bases, with 15 bases spanning the gap. CDR1 is MNHNS and CDR2 is SASEGT in the germline V gene.